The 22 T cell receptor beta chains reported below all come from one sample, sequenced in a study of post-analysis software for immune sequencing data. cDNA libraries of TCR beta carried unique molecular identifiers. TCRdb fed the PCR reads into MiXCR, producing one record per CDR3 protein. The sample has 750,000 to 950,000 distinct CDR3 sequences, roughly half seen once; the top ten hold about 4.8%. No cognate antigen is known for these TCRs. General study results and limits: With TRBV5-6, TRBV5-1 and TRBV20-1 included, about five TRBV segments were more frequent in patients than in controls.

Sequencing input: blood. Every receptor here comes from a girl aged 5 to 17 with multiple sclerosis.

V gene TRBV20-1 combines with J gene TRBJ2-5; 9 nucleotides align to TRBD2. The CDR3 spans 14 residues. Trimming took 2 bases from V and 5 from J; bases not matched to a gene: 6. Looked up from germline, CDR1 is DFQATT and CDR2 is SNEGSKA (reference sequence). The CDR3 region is CSARFLAGSETQYF. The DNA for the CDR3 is TGCAGTGCTAGATTTCTAGCGGGATCGGAGACCCAGTACTTC.

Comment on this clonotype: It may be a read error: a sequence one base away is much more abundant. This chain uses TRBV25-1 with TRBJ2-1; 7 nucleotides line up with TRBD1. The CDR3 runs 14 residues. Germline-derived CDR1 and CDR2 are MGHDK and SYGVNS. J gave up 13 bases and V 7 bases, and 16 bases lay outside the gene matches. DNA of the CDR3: TGTGCCAGCATTTTTCGACAGGGCCAAGAGACCCAGTTCTTC. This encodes CASIFRQGQETQFF.

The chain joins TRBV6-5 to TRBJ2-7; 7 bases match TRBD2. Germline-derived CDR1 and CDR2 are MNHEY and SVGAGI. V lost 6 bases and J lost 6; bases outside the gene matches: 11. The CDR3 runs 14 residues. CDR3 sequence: CASRKRGPLTEQYF. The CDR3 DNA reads TGTGCCAGCAGGAAGCGGGGACCCTTGACCGAGCAGTACTTC.

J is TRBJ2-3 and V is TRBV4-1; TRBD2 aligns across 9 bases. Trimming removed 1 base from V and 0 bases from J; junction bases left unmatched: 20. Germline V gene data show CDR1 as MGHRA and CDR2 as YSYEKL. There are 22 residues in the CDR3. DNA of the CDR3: TGCGCCAGCAGCCAAGGCCCATTTGGACTAGCGACTTCCCACTATAGCACAGATACGCAGTATTTT. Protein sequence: CASSQGPFGLATSHYSTDTQYF.

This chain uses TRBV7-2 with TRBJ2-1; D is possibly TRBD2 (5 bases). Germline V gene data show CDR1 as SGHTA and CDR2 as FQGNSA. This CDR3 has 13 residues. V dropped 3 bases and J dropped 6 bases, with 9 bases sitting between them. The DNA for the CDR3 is TGTGCCAGCAGCTTTCCGACTATCAATGAGCAGTTCTTC. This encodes CASSFPTINEQFF.

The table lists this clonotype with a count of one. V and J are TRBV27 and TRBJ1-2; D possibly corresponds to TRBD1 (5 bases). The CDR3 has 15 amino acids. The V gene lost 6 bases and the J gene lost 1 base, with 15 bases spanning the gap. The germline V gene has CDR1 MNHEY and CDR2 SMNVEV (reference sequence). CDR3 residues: CASRAGAANNYGYTF. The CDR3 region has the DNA TGTGCCAGCAGAGCCGGGGCTGCGAATAACTATGGCTACACCTTC.

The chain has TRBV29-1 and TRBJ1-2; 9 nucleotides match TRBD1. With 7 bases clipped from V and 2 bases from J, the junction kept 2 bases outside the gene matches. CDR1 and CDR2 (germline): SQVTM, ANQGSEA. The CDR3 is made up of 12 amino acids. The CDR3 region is CSEGTGNYGYTF. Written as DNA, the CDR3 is TGCAGCGAAGGGACAGGGAACTATGGCTACACCTTC.

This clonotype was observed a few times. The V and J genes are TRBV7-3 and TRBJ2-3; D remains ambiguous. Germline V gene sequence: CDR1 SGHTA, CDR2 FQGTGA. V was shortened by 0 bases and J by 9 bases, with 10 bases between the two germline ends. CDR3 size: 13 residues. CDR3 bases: TGTGCCAGCAGCTTAACGAAGGTAGCAACGCAGTATTTT. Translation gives CASSLTKVATQYF.

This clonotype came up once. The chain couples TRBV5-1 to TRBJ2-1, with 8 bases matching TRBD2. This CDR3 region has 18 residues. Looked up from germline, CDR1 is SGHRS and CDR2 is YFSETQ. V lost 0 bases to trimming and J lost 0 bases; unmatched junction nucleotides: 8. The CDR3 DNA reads TGCGCCAGCAGCTTGGCCCCAGCGGGGGCAAGCTCCTACAATGAGCAGTTCTTC. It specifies CASSLAPAGASSYNEQFF.

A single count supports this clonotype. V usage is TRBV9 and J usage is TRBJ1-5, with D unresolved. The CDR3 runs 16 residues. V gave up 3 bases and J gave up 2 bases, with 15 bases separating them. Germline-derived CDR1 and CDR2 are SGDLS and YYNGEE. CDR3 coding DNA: TGTGCCAGCAGCGCCCCGCGGGAGGTCGGCAATCAGCCCCAGCATTTT. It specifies CASSAPREVGNQPQHF.

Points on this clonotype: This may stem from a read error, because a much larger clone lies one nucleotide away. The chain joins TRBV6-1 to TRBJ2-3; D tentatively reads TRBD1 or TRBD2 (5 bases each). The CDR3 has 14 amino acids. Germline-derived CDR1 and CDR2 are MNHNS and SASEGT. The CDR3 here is CVSSEGPGSDTQYF. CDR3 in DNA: TGTGTCAGCAGTGAGGGGCCAGGTTCAGATACGCAGTATTTT.

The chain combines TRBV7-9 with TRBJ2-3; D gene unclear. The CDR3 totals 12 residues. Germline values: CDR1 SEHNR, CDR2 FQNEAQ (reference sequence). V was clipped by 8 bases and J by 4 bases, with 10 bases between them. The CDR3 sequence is CASSQKADTQYF. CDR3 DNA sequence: TGTGCCAGCTCCCAAAAGGCAGATACGCAGTATTTT.

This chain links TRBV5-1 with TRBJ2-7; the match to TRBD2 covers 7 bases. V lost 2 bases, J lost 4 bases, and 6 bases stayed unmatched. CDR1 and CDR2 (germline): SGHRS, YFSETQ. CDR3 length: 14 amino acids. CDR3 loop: CASSLTGGLYEQYF. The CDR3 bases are TGCGCCAGCAGCTTAACGGGAGGCCTTTACGAGCAGTACTTC.

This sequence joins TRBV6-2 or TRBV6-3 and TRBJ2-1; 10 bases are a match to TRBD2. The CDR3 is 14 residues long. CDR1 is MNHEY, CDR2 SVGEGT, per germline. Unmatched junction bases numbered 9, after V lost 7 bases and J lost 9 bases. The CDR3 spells CASTGAGGPSEQFF. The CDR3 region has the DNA TGTGCCAGCACGGGAGCGGGAGGGCCCAGTGAGCAGTTCTTC.

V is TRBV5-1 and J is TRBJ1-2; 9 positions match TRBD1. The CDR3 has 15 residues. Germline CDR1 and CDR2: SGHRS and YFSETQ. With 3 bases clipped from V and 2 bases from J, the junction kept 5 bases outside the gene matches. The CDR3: CASSSRTGENYGYTF. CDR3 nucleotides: TGCGCCAGCAGCTCCCGGACAGGGGAGAACTATGGCTACACCTTC.

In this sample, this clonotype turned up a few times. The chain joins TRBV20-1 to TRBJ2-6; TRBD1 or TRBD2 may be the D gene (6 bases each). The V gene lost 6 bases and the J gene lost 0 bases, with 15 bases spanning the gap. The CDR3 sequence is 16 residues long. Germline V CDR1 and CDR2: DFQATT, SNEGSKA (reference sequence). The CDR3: CSAHSGGPSGANVLTF. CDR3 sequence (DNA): TGCAGTGCCCATTCCGGGGGCCCCTCTGGGGCCAACGTCCTGACTTTC.

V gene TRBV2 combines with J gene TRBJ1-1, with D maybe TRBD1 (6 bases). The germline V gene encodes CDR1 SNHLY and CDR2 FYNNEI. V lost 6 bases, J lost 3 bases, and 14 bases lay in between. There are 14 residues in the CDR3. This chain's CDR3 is CASSASAGDTEAFF. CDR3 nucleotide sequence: TGTGCCAGCAGCGCCAGCGCAGGGGACACTGAAGCTTTCTTT.

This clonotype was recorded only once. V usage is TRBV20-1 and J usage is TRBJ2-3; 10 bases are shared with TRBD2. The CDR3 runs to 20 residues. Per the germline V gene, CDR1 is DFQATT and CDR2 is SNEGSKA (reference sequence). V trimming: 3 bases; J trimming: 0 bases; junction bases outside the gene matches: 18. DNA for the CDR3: TGCAGTGCTAGTACCCCGATCGGGACTAGCGTAGCTCTTAGCACAGATACGCAGTATTTT. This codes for CSASTPIGTSVALSTDTQYF.

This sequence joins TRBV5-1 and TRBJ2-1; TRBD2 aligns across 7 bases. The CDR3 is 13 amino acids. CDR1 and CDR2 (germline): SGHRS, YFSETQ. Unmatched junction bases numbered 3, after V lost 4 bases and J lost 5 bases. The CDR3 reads CASSRSGDNEQFF. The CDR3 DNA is TGCGCCAGCAGCAGAAGCGGGGACAATGAGCAGTTCTTC.

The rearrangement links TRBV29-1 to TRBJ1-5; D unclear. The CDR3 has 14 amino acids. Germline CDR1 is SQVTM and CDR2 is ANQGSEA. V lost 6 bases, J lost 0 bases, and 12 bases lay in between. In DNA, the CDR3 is TGCAGCGTCGCCGGCCGATATAGCAATCAGCCCCAGCATTTT. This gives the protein CSVAGRYSNQPQHF.

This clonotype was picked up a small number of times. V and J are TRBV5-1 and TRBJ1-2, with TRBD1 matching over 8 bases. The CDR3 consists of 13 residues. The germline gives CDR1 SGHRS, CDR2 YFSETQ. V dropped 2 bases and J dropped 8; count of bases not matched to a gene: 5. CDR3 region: CASSFDRGAGYTF. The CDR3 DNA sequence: TGCGCCAGCAGCTTCGACAGGGGCGCGGGCTACACCTTC. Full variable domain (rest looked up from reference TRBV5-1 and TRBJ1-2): KAGVTQTPRYLIKTRGQQVTLSCSPISGHRSVSWYQQTPGQGLQFLFEYFSETQRNKGNFPGRFSGRQFSNSRSEMNVSTLELGDSALYLCASSFDRGAGYTFGSGTRLTVV.

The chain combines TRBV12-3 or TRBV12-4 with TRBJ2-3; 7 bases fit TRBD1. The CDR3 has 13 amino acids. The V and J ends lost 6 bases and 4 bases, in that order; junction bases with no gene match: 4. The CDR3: CASRTGRSDTQYF. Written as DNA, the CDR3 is TGTGCCAGCAGGACAGGGCGGTCAGATACGCAGTATTTT.